Included here is one T cell receptor (beta chain) sequence, with context. No antigen is known for it. A read error is likely, as this CDR3 ends without the conserved phenylalanine or tryptophan. The limits of the CDR3 on the DNA are not certain, so only TCRdb's listed CDR3 is given. Per the germline V gene, CDR1 is GTSNPN and CDR2 is SVGIG (reference sequence). Counting both end residues, the CDR3 totals 13 amino acids. The entry originates in a study of cytomegalovirus exposure and HLA in healthy donors. The study's findings and limits: Several of the most significant clusters appeared, in a later analysis, to be linked to common viral pathogens. Rare TCR sequences dominated, though some public TCRs recurred in many donors. Exclusion as indistinguishable affected some V segments, including TRBV6-2 and TRBV6-3. Most CMV-associated TCR beta chains were later found to appear HLA-restricted.

The PCR used 60 Vbeta and 13 Jbeta primers. Profiled with immunoSEQ multiplex PCR; TCRdb holds only in-frame clones, not every one. This repertoire shows tens of thousands of clones, roughly 71% found once; its top ten account for roughly 25%. The clonotype comes from a man aged 50-60 years in good health and CMV-seropositive. This sequence joins TRBV30 and TRBJ1-1; the table's D gene call, TRBD1, was not cross checked with the DNA. Sample: PBMCs. CDR3 sequence: CAWRRQGSTEALV.